A single sample is the source of the 21 T cell receptor beta chains below, sequenced in a study of CD8+ T cells in alopecia areata (dated by TCRdb to 2016 to 2019). The sample's time point, from its label and the paper: roughly 24 weeks on oral tofacitinib. The treatment or condition label, as the study defines it: oral pan-JAK inhibitor, 5-10 mg twice daily. Libraries were prepared through the immunoSEQ multiplex PCR assay. For TCR sequencing, RNA was extracted from every sample and reverse transcribed into cDNA to serve as template. TCRdb mirrors the immuneACCESS table, restricted to in-frame sequences. Some clones are absent from its copies; in checked studies, under half trace to an unresolved V gene, and the reason for the others is unknown. Across this sample there are around 200,000 clones, with 53% seen only once. Jointly, the top ten make up approximately 10% of the sample. The source was CD8+ T cells sorted from blood, collected at week 24, from a patient treated with tofacitinib. These receptors were collected from a human donor with alopecia areata.

This sequence joins TRBV5-1 and TRBJ2-5; D gene ambiguous. The V gene's germline CDR1 is SGHRS and CDR2 YFSETQ. Trimming removed 1 base from V and 1 base from J, with 14 bases in between. This CDR3 is 16 amino acids long. CDR3 region: CASSLRAGPIQETQYF. The CDR3 DNA follows: TGCGCCAGCAGCTTGAGGGCAGGACCCATCCAAGAGACCCAGTACTTC.

This clone has just a few counts. CDR3 bases: TGTGCCAGCAGCCGCAGCGTCCAAGAGACCCAGTACTTC. It encodes CASSRSVQETQYF. The J gene is TRBJ2-5, the V gene TRBV7-8; D is uncertain. Per the germline V gene, CDR1 is SGHVS and CDR2 is FQNEAQ. Deletions cut 5 bases from V and 1 base from J, with 8 bases between. The CDR3 has 13 amino acids.

The chain recombines TRBV7-9 with TRBJ2-2, with 13 bases matching TRBD2. The ends lost 5 bases at V and 4 bases at J; junction bases unmatched: 10. The CDR3 totals 18 residues. CDR1 SEHNR and CDR2 FQNEAQ come from the germline V gene (reference sequence). CDR3 amino acids: CASSTTSGGTLFTGELFF. In DNA form, the CDR3 reads TGTGCCAGCAGCACGACTAGCGGGGGGACCCTATTCACCGGGGAGCTGTTTTTT.

This sequence joins TRBV23-1 and TRBJ1-2; perhaps TRBD1 as D (5 bases). TRBV23-1 is an open reading frame whose function is uncertain. The V gene lost 6 bases and the J gene lost 2 bases, with 13 bases spanning the gap. The CDR3 sequence is 14 residues long. CDR3 residues: CASSQDRNNYGYTF. The CDR3 DNA reads TGCGCCAGCAGCCAAGACAGAAACAACTATGGCTACACCTTC.

This clone was detected only a few times. The chain employs TRBV18 and TRBJ1-4; no definite D call. V was pared by 2 bases and J by 12 bases, with 16 bases between. The CDR3 totals 14 residues. Germline CDR1 KGHSH, CDR2 LQKENI. In DNA, the CDR3 is TGTGCCAGCTCACCAGCCGAGGACGGACGGGAACTGTTTTTT. Protein: CASSPAEDGRELFF.

This chain connects TRBV27 to TRBJ1-4, with D maybe TRBD1 (6 bases). Trimming removed 4 bases from V and 0 bases from J, with 9 bases in between. The CDR3 is 15 amino acids. Germline CDR1 reads MNHEY; CDR2 reads SMNVEV (reference sequence). The CDR3 DNA is TGTGCCAGCAGTTCGTACAGGGCAACTAATGAAAAACTGTTTTTT. Translated, it gives CASSSYRATNEKLFF.

This clone has a handful of counts. CDR3: CAWSVRMVSGGPRETQYF. In nucleotides, the CDR3 is TGTGCCTGGAGTGTACGAATGGTTAGCGGGGGGCCAAGGGAGACCCAGTACTTC. V gene TRBV30 combines with J gene TRBJ2-5, with TRBD2 identical over 10 bases. CDR1 GTSNPN and CDR2 SVGIG come from the germline V gene (reference sequence). Losses at the gene ends were 0 bases for V and 5 bases for J; bases not matched to a gene: 15. This CDR3 comprises 18 residues.

Only a few counts were recorded for this clone. The gene calls are TRBV10-3 and TRBJ2-1; TRBD2 matches 12 bases. This CDR3 is 16 amino acids long. Germline V gene lookup returns CDR1 ENHRY and CDR2 SYGVKD. The J segment lost 6 bases and the V segment lost 3 bases, leaving 6 bases of the junction unmatched. In nucleotides, the CDR3 is TGTGCCATCAGTGAAGCTAGCGGGGGGGTAGGCAATGAGCAGTTCTTC. It specifies CAISEASGGVGNEQFF.

The chain recombines TRBV7-8 with TRBJ2-1, with a tentative D call TRBD2 (6 bases). The CDR3 consists of 15 residues. Looked up from germline, CDR1 is SGHVS and CDR2 is FQNEAQ. V lost 5 bases and J 0 bases, leaving 11 bases between the germline ends. The CDR3 here is CASSPADYSYNEQFF. The CDR3 bases are TGTGCCAGCAGCCCCGCGGACTACTCCTACAATGAGCAGTTCTTC.

The chain uses TRBV7-8 and TRBJ2-5; 16 nucleotides align to TRBD2. The CDR3 has 17 residues. V trimming: 4 bases; J trimming: 4 bases; junction bases outside the gene matches: 6. Germline V gene lookup returns CDR1 SGHVS and CDR2 FQNEAQ. The CDR3 sequence is CASSSGLAGGLGETQYF. DNA for the CDR3: TGTGCCAGCAGCTCGGGACTAGCGGGGGGGCTTGGAGAGACCCAGTACTTC. Together with reference TRBV7-8 and TRBJ2-5, the CDR3 gives the full variable domain: GAGVSQSPRYKVAKRGQDVALRCDPISGHVSLFWYQQALGQGPEFLTYFQNEAQLDKSGLPSDRFFAERPEGSVSTLKIQRTQQEDSAVYLCASSSGLAGGLGETQYFGPGTRLLVL.

The chain has TRBV11-2 and TRBJ2-5; 7 positions match TRBD2. Per the germline V gene, CDR1 is SGHAT and CDR2 is FQNNGV. The V gene end was trimmed by 5 bases and the J gene end by 2 bases; junction bases not matched to a gene: 11. The CDR3 sequence is 16 residues long. The CDR3 DNA follows: TGTGCCAGCAGCCCCGGGCGGACTAGTCGACAAGAGACCCAGTACTTC. Translating gives CASSPGRTSRQETQYF.

A few counts support this clone. This chain connects TRBV5-1 to TRBJ1-2; the D gene is possibly TRBD1 (5 bases). CDR1 is SGHRS and CDR2 is YFSETQ in the germline V gene. This CDR3 is built from 12 residues. V shed 7 bases and J shed 8 bases, with 15 bases lying between them. CDR3 protein: CASYDSGKGYTF. The CDR3 DNA follows: TGCGCCAGCTACGACAGCGGAAAAGGCTACACCTTC. The whole variable domain, remainder taken from reference TRBV5-1 and TRBJ1-2, is KAGVTQTPRYLIKTRGQQVTLSCSPISGHRSVSWYQQTPGQGLQFLFEYFSETQRNKGNFPGRFSGRQFSNSRSEMNVSTLELGDSALYLCASYDSGKGYTFGSGTRLTVV.

The V and J genes are TRBV7-6 and TRBJ2-2; 10 positions agree with TRBD2. The CDR3 loop spans 17 amino acids. V lost 8 bases, J lost 2 bases, and 11 bases stayed unmatched. Germline V gives CDR1 SGHVS, CDR2 FNYEAQ. CDR3 nucleotides: TGTGCCAGCGGCGTTAAAGCGGGGGGGCCAAACACCGGGGAGCTGTTTTTT. This codes for CASGVKAGGPNTGELFF. The full variable domain, with the rest looked up from reference TRBV7-6 and TRBJ2-2, is GAGVSQSPRYKVTKRGQDVALRCDPISGHVSLYWYRQALGQGPEFLTYFNYEAQQDKSGLPNDRFSAERPEGSISTLTIQRTEQRDSAMYRCASGVKAGGPNTGELFFGEGSRLTVL.

The chain's CDR3 is CASSFSGEDEQYF. CDR3 sequence (DNA): TGTGCCAGCAGTTTTTCAGGGGAGGACGAGCAGTACTTC. The chain carries TRBV27 and TRBJ2-7; D is perhaps TRBD1 or TRBD2 (6 bases each). CDR1 is MNHEY and CDR2 is SMNVEV in the germline V gene (reference sequence). The CDR3 is 13 amino acids. V shed 3 bases and J shed 5 bases, with 11 bases lying between them.

This chain uses TRBV5-6 with TRBJ2-7; weak D call: TRBD2 (7 bases). The CDR3 extends over 14 amino acids. The V end was cut by 0 bases, the J end by 7 bases, with 14 bases between. Per germline, CDR1 SGHDT and CDR2 YYEEEE. The CDR3 region is CASSLAGGRREQYF. The CDR3 DNA reads as TGTGCCAGCAGCTTGGCCGGGGGGCGGAGGGAGCAGTACTTC.

CDR3 nucleotides: TGCGCCAGCAGCCAAGACTTAGCCAGGGACGAGCAGTACTTC. It translates to CASSQDLARDEQYF. V and J are TRBV4-3 and TRBJ2-7, with D possibly matching TRBD1 (5 bases). The germline V and J ends were trimmed by 0 bases and 5 bases, with 11 bases remaining between them. The germline V gene encodes CDR1 LGHNA and CDR2 YSLEER. The CDR3 spans 14 residues.

Turning to this clone: This same CDR3 is encoded by further DNA sequences in the sample. The chain has TRBV4-3 and TRBJ1-1, with D maybe TRBD1 (5 bases). The germline gives CDR1 LGHNA, CDR2 YSLEER. V shed 0 bases and J shed 4 bases, with 12 bases lying between them. This CDR3 region has 15 residues. Here the CDR3 DNA reads TGCGCCAGCAGCCAAGATCGGGCAGGGAGCACTGAAGCTTTCTTT. Amino acids: CASSQDRAGSTEAFF.

V gene TRBV4-3 combines with J gene TRBJ2-1, with D possibly matching TRBD1 (6 bases). Deletions cut 0 bases from V and 6 bases from J, with 15 bases between. This CDR3 spans 16 amino acids. Per the germline V gene, CDR1 is LGHNA and CDR2 is YSLEER. The CDR3 sequence is CASSQDYRAQSNEQFF. CDR3 bases: TGCGCCAGCAGCCAAGATTACAGGGCCCAGAGCAATGAGCAGTTCTTC.

In this sample, this clone turned up many times. The V and J genes are TRBV6-6 and TRBJ2-3; 8 bases agree with TRBD1. The CDR3 length is 16 residues. Germline V CDR1 and CDR2: MNHNY, SVGAGI (reference sequence). V was pared by 0 bases and J by 1 base, with 3 bases of the junction left unmatched. DNA for the CDR3: TGTGCCAGCAGTTACTCTGCAGGGGGCGGCACAGATACGCAGTATTTT. Protein: CASSYSAGGGTDTQYF.

Notes on this clone: Other DNA sequences in the same sample also yield this CDR3. The chain is built from TRBV13 and TRBJ2-7; maybe TRBD1 (5 bases). The length of the CDR3 is 13 residues. The germline gives CDR1 PRHDT, CDR2 FYEKMQ (reference sequence). V dropped 5 bases and J dropped 4 bases, with 12 bases sitting between them. The chain's CDR3 is CASSPGQGYEQYF. The CDR3 region has the DNA TGTGCCAGCAGCCCTGGACAAGGATACGAGCAGTACTTC. Full variable domain (outside the CDR3, taken from reference TRBV13 and TRBJ2-7): AAGVIQSPRHLIKEKRETATLKCYPIPRHDTVYWYQQGPGQDPQFLISFYEKMQSDKGSIPDRFSAQQFSDYHSELNMSSLELGDSALYFCASSPGQGYEQYFGPGTRLTVT.

This chain connects TRBV6-5 to TRBJ2-7; D unresolved. The CDR3 is 12 amino acids. Germline loops: CDR1 MNHEY, CDR2 SVGAGI. V lost 8 bases to trimming and J lost 0 bases, with 8 bases between them. The CDR3 DNA sequence: TGTGCCAGCCATGACGGCTCCTACGAGCAGTACTTC. Its translation is CASHDGSYEQYF.